This T cell receptor (beta chain) was recorded in a study of T-cell reconstitution after alpha-beta-depleted transplantation in children. General study results and limits: Newly produced T cells mostly provided counts and TCRbeta diversity after one year, as hyperexpanded clones declined. It was reported that alpha-beta T cells came from several hundred expanded graft clones (about two months after transplant).

About this clonotype itself: Its antigen is unidentified.

Germline-derived CDR1 and CDR2 are SQVTM and ANQGSEA. This CDR3 has 15 amino acids. The germline V and J ends were trimmed by 7 bases and 5 bases, with 21 bases remaining between them. Preparation of the TCRbeta library involved a method that used unique molecular identifiers. Via MiXCR, TCRdb re-called the PCR reads, giving one row per CDR3 protein. The sample carries hundreds of thousands of distinct CDR3 sequences, around 14% recorded once. The clonotype originates from a girl aged 2-15 years with congenital amegakaryocytic thrombocytopenia, due to receive a stem cell transplant. The specimen was PBMCs, collected before TCRalphabeta/CD19-depleted stem cell transplant. The chain recombines TRBV29-1 with TRBJ2-1; D might be TRBD1 (6 bases). The CDR3: CSGKTTGGSHNEQFF. In DNA, the CDR3 is TGCAGCGGGAAGACGACAGGTGGATCCCACAATGAGCAGTTCTTC.